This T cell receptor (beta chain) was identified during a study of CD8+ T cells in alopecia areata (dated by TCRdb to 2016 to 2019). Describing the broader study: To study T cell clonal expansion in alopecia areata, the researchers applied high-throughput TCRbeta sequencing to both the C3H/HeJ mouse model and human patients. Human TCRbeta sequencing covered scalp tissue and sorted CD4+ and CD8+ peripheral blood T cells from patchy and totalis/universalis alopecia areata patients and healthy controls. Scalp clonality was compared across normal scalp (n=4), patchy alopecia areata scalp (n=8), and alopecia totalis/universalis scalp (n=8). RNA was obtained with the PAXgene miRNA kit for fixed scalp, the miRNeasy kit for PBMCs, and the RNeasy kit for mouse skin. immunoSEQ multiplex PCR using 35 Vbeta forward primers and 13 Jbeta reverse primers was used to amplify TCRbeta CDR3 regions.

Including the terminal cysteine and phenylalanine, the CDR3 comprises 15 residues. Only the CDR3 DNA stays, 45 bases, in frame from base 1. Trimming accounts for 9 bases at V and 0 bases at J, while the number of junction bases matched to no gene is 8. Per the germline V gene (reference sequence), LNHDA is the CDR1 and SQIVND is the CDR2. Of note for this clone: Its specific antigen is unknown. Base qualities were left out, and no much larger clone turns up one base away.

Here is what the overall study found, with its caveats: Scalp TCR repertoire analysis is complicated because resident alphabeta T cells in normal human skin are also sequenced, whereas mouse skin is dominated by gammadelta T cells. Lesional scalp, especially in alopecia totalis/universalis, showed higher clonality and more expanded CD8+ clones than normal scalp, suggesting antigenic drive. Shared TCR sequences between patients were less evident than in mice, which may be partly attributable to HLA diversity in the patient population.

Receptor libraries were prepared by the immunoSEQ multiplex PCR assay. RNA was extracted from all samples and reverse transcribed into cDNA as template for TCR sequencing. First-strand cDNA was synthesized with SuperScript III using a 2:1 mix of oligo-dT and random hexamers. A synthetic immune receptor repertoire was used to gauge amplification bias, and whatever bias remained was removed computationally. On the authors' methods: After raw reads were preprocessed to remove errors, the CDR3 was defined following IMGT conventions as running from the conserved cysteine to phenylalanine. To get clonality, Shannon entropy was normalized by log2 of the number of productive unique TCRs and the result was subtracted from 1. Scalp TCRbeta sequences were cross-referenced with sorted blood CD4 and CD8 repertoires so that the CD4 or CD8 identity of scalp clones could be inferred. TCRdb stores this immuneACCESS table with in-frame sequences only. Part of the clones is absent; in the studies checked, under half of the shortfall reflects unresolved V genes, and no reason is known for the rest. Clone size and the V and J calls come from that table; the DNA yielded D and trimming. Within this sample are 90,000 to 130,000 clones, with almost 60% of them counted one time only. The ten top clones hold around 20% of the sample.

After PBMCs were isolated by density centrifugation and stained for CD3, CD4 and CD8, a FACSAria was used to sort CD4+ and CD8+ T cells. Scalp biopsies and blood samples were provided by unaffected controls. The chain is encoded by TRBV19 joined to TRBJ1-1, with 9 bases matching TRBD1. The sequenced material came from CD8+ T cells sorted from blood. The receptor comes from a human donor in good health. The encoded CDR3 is CASRDRARVNTEAFF. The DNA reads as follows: TGTGCCAGCCGGGACAGGGCGAGGGTGAACACTGAAGCTTTCTTT. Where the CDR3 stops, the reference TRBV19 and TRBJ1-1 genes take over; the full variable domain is DGGITQSPKYLFRKEGQNVTLSCEQNLNHDAMYWYRQDPGQGLRLIYYSQIVNDFQKGDIAEGYSVSREKKESFPLTVTSAQKNPTAFYLCASRDRARVNTEAFFGQGTRLTVV.